A single sample is the source of the 18 T cell receptor beta chains below, sequenced in a study of blood T cell repertoires in COVID-19. Clones were read by immunoSEQ multiplex PCR, and TCRdb kept only the in-frame ones, dropping some. The data contain about 200,000 clones, under 85% of them singletons. What was sequenced was peripheral blood. The receptors were sampled from an elderly woman with COVID-19, enrolled during active disease.

The chain joins TRBV10-3 to TRBJ1-6, with D possibly matching TRBD1 (5 bases). The CDR3 is made up of 14 amino acids. Germline CDR1 is ENHRY and CDR2 is SYGVKD. Deletions cut 4 bases from V and 6 bases from J, with 10 bases between. The CDR3 reads CAISAGVGNSPLHF. The CDR3 nucleotides read TGTGCCATCAGTGCGGGGGTAGGTAATTCACCCCTCCACTTT.

This clone was picked up a small number of times. The chain couples TRBV2 to TRBJ2-3; 11 bases agree with TRBD2. This CDR3 has 15 residues. The ends lost 4 bases at V and 2 bases at J; junction bases unmatched: 2. Germline assignment: CDR1 SNHLY and CDR2 FYNNEI. The CDR3 region is CASSATSGATDTQYF. CDR3 coding DNA: TGTGCCAGCAGTGCGACTAGCGGGGCCACAGATACGCAGTATTTT.

The V gene is TRBV5-6, the J gene TRBJ1-1; 9 nucleotides match TRBD1. The V segment lost 6 bases and the J segment 6 bases; nucleotides outside the gene matches: 9. The CDR3 totals 14 residues. CDR1 SGHDT and CDR2 YYEEEE come from the germline V gene. CDR3 loop: CASIQTGGTSEAFF. CDR3 in DNA: TGTGCCAGCATCCAAACAGGGGGCACCTCTGAAGCTTTCTTT.

The chain joins TRBV27 to TRBJ1-5, with TRBD1 matching 8 bases. Germline V lookup: CDR1 MNHEY, CDR2 SMNVEV (reference sequence). The CDR3 length is 17 residues. The trim removed 6 bases at V and 2 bases at J, leaving 12 bases unmatched. The CDR3, as DNA: TGTGCCAGCAGACCAAAGCCGACAGGGGTGGGCAATCAGCCCCAGCATTTT. Protein: CASRPKPTGVGNQPQHF.

The rearrangement joins TRBV6-4 to TRBJ1-1; weak D call: TRBD1 (5 bases). The CDR3 loop spans 14 amino acids. V was trimmed by 8 bases and J by 4 bases, leaving 17 bases between them. CDR1 is MRHNA and CDR2 is SNTAGT in the germline V gene. Here the CDR3 DNA reads TGTGCCAGCGCACTGGAGGCGGGGGGCACTGAAGCTTTCTTT. Translating it yields CASALEAGGTEAFF.

J is TRBJ1-1 and V is TRBV28; D is perhaps TRBD1 (6 bases). Germline CDR1 is MDHEN and CDR2 is SYDVKM. Trimming took 8 bases from V and 1 from J, leaving 14 bases between them. CDR3 length equals 14 residues. CDR3 DNA: TGTGCCAGCCGGCGAGACAGGACGAACACTGAAGCTTTCTTT. Amino acid sequence: CASRRDRTNTEAFF.

This clone was picked up one time. CDR3 sequence reads: CASSLATGGEQFF. In DNA form, the CDR3 reads TGTGCCAGCAGCTTAGCGACAGGCGGTGAGCAGTTCTTC. The J gene is TRBJ2-1, the V gene TRBV7-9, with D perhaps matching TRBD1 (6 bases). This CDR3 has 13 amino acids. Between the trimmed V and J ends, which lost 0 bases and 9 bases, there was a span of 9 bases. CDR1 and CDR2 (germline): SEHNR, FQNEAQ (reference sequence).

V gene TRBV9 combines with J gene TRBJ1-6, with 10 nucleotides matching TRBD1. CDR1 and CDR2 from the germline V gene are SGDLS and YYNGEE. The CDR3 is made up of 15 amino acids. Trimming cost V 4 bases and J 5 bases; bases outside gene matches: 3. The CDR3 sequence: CASSRTGGDNSPLHF. The DNA of the CDR3 is TGTGCCAGCAGCCGGACAGGGGGGGATAATTCACCCCTCCACTTT.

The count of this clone is one. The chain couples TRBV12-3 or TRBV12-4 to TRBJ2-4; perhaps TRBD1 as D (5 bases). V dropped 6 bases and J dropped 2 bases, with 8 bases sitting between them. The CDR3 is 13 amino acids. CDR3 sequence reads: CASSSGSKNIQYF. In nucleotides, the CDR3 is TGTGCCAGCAGCTCAGGGTCCAAAAACATTCAGTACTTC.

This chain links TRBV2 with TRBJ1-2; D is perhaps TRBD1 (5 bases). V was trimmed by 4 bases and J by 5 bases, leaving 8 bases between them. The CDR3 runs to 12 residues. Germline assignment: CDR1 SNHLY and CDR2 FYNNEI. This CDR3 is CASSAGQYGYTF. The CDR3 bases are TGTGCCAGCAGTGCAGGGCAATATGGCTACACCTTC.

This chain uses TRBV2 with TRBJ1-6, with a possible D match to TRBD1 (6 bases). The CDR3 is made up of 14 amino acids. CDR1 and CDR2 from the germline V gene are SNHLY and FYNNEI. V was clipped by 9 bases and J by 5 bases, with 14 bases between them. CDR3 protein: CASVRGLDNSPLHF. In DNA, the CDR3 is TGTGCCAGTGTCAGGGGCTTAGATAATTCACCCCTCCACTTT.

This chain connects TRBV9 to TRBJ2-1; D not certain. The length of the CDR3 is 12 residues. Per the germline V gene, CDR1 is SGDLS and CDR2 is YYNGEE. Deletions cut 3 bases from V and 10 bases from J, with 11 bases between. The CDR3 bases are TGTGCCAGCAGCGCAGAGCTGGGCGAGCAGTTCTTC. Its protein product is CASSAELGEQFF.

This clone was seen a few times. The chain joins TRBV19 to TRBJ2-4; 8 nucleotides align to TRBD1. V lost 6 bases and J lost 7; bases outside the gene matches: 8. Germline loops: CDR1 LNHDA, CDR2 SQIVND (reference sequence). The CDR3 totals 14 residues. The CDR3 protein is CASREDRAANIQYF. The CDR3 region has the DNA TGTGCCAGTAGGGAGGACAGGGCTGCGAACATTCAGTACTTC.

V gene TRBV3-1 (or the pseudogene TRBV3-2) combines with J gene TRBJ2-3, with TRBD2 as a possible D gene (5 bases). The V gene's germline CDR1 is LGHDT and CDR2 YNNKEL (reference sequence). This CDR3 has 16 amino acids. V shed 1 base and J shed 0 bases, with 11 bases lying between them. CDR3 region: CASSQAGRTSTDTQYF. The CDR3 DNA reads TGTGCCAGCAGCCAAGCGGGAAGGACTAGCACAGATACGCAGTATTTT.

The CDR3: CASTSLSGGNTIYF. The DNA for the CDR3 is TGTGCCAGCACCAGTTTATCGGGTGGAAACACCATATATTTT. The V and J genes are TRBV6-5 and TRBJ1-3; D is undetermined. V lost 7 bases and J lost 3, with 13 bases in between. The CDR3 consists of 14 residues. Germline V lookup: CDR1 MNHEY, CDR2 SVGAGI.

This clone was counted a single time. The chain combines TRBV28 with TRBJ2-1, with 8 bases identical to TRBD2. The CDR3 spans 15 residues. With V trimmed by 7 bases and J by 5 bases, 10 bases remained unmatched. The V gene's germline CDR1 is MDHEN and CDR2 SYDVKM. The CDR3 sequence is CASITGGTGDNEQFF. The CDR3 DNA reads as TGTGCCAGCATAACGGGGGGGACTGGGGACAATGAGCAGTTCTTC.

This clone was found once. The CDR3 bases are TGTGCCAGCAGCTTCCAAACAACTAATGAAAAACTGTTTTTT. Encoded protein: CASSFQTTNEKLFF. This rearrangement joins TRBV7-2 to TRBJ1-4, with D unresolved. Between the trimmed V and J ends, which lost 3 bases and 0 bases, there was a span of 5 bases. In germline, CDR1 is SGHTA, CDR2 FQGNSA. This CDR3 is 14 amino acids long.

This chain uses TRBV6-6 with TRBJ1-1, with no clear D. With 7 bases removed from V and 1 base from J, the gap between germline ends came to 10 bases. This CDR3 is 13 amino acids long. Germline CDR1 MNHNY, CDR2 SVGAGI (reference sequence). CDR3 protein: CASIITGNTEAFF. The CDR3 DNA is TGTGCCAGCATTATCACGGGGAACACTGAAGCTTTCTTT.